Sequencing of this TCR beta chain was carried out in a study of T-cell memory formation after mild COVID-19 (dated by TCRdb to the early 2020s). In the study overall: TCR sequence clusters from the two donors were found to be largely donor specific. In two donors, T-cell clones that expanded and contracted after mild COVID-19 were tracked by sequencing TCRalpha and TCRbeta repertoires over time. Two young, previously healthy adult volunteers, one female and one male, were included in the cohort. What the work shows at the level of the full study, not this receptor alone: Contracting CD4+ clones were located mainly in the CM and EM memory subsets, whereas CD8+ clones were found to be enriched in EMRA. Clones contracting from day 15 to 85 had balanced CD4/CD8 phenotypes, while a second wave expanding from day 15 to 37 was biased towards CD4+. SARS-CoV-2 specificity was not confirmed for the second-wave clones peaking on day 37. The study included only two mild cases, and larger cohorts that include severe cases with pre-infection samples were judged to be necessary. The detection of some responding clones in pre-infection memory suggests that pre-existing cross-reactive memory T cells joined the SARS-CoV-2 response.

Comments on this clonotype: This clone's antigen is unknown. No base quality values were provided; no much bigger clone lies one nucleotide off.

Ficoll-Paque density gradient centrifugation was used to isolate PBMCs. V loses 0 bases at its end and J loses 6 bases; junction bases beyond the gene matches: 9. The CDR3 covers 15 residues, taking in both the cysteine and the phenylalanine. Just the 45-base CDR3 DNA is kept, in frame starting at base 1. Sequences DFQATT (CDR1) and SNEGSKA (CDR2) are obtained from the germline V gene (reference sequence). Sequenced on an Illumina NovaSeq 6000. TCRalpha and TCRbeta cDNA libraries were built by 5'RACE with constant-segment primers, adding sample barcodes and unique molecular identifiers. Trizol reagent was used to extract RNA from every sample. The libraries were amplified in two PCR steps, and the second step added a second sample barcode and Illumina TruSeq adapters. Libraries were sequenced on an Illumina NovaSeq with 2 x 150 bp paired-end reads. Concerning the study's data processing: Demultiplexing of reads and collapsing into UMI-guided consensus sequences were performed with migec v1.2.7. Using mixcr v2.1.11, the UMI consensuses were aligned to TRA and TRB V and J templates and assembled into clonotypes. Expanded or contracted clonotypes were those called significant by both edgeR and NoisET, with noise models trained on biological replicates. For edgeR calls, the cutoffs were a false discovery rate-adjusted p below 0.01 and a log2 fold-change threshold of 1. As an exploratory analysis of dynamics, max-normalized trajectories of the 1000 most abundant clonotypes were examined with PCA combined with hierarchical clustering. Separately sequenced CD4+ and CD8+ repertoires were used to assign a CD4 or CD8 phenotype to each responding clone. TCRdb ran its own pipeline on the public reads, namely fastp trimming at Q25 and MiXCR clone calling, and kept in-frame beta chains. Rows matching on CDR3 protein sequence are summarized as one entry with the most common DNA and genes. The V and J calls and clone size are TCRdb's, not the authors'. The sample records about 450,000 distinct CDR3 sequences, 20% to 30% of which are singletons. About an eighth of the sample belongs to the ten largest clones.

This receptor was obtained from an adult woman who had mild COVID-19 (a few samples of this study predate the infection). The sample titles of this study are shuffled in the database, so cell type and time point are left out; the donor was told from shared clones. Sequenced input: PBMCs or a T cell subset sorted from them (not recorded which). In this chain, TRBV20-1 is recombined with TRBJ2-3, and TRBD1 aligns with 7 junction nucleotides. The DNA sequence follows: TGCAGTGCTAGAGAGGAGACAGGGCCTGGGGATACGCAGTATTTT. It is translated as CSAREETGPGDTQYF.